This TCR beta chain is from a study of response to subunit inactivated influenza vaccine. TCRdb recomputed calls from the RT-PCR reads with MiXCR, one row per CDR3 protein. The table lists around 760,000 distinct CDR3 sequences, approximately 15% of them singletons. Trimming took 0 bases from V and 1 from J, leaving 13 bases between them. The germline V gene encodes CDR1 LGHNA and CDR2 YSLEER. This CDR3 is 16 amino acids long. The sequence was collected from a man aged 45-60 years who received an inactivated influenza vaccine. Sequencing was performed on PBMCs from blood, taken about 14 days before vaccination. The rearrangement links TRBV4-3 to TRBJ2-7; D not certain. The CDR3 loop reads CASSQDVRSKSYEQYF. The CDR3 bases are TGCGCCAGCAGCCAAGATGTTCGCAGTAAGTCCTACGAGCAGTACTTC.